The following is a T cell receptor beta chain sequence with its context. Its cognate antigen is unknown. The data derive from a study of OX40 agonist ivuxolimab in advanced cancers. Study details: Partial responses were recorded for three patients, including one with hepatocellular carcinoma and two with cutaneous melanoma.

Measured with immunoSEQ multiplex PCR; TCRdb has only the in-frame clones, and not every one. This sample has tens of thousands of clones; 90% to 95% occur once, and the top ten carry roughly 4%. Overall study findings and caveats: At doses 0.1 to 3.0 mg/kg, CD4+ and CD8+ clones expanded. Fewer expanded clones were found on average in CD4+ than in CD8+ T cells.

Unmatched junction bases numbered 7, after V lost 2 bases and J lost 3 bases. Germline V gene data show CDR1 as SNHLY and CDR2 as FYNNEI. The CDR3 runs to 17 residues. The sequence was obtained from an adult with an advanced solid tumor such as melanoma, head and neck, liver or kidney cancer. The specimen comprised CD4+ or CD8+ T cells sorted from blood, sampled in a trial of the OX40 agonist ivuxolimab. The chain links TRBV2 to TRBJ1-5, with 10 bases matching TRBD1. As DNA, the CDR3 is TGTGCCAGCAGTGAACAACCCGGGACAGGGGACAATCAGCCCCAGCATTTT. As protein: CASSEQPGTGDNQPQHF.